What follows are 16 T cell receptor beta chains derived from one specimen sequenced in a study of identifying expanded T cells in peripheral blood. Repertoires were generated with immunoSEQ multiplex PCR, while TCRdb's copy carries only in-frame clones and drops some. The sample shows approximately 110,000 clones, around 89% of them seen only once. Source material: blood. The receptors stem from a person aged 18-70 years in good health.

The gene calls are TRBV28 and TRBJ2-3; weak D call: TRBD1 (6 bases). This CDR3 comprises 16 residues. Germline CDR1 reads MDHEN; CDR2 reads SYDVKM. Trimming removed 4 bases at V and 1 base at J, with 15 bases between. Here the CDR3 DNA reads TGTGCCAGCAGTTCAGGGAAAGGGGGTCGCACAGATACGCAGTATTTT. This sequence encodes CASSSGKGGRTDTQYF. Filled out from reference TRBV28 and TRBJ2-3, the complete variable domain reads DVKVTQSSRYLVKRTGEKVFLECVQDMDHENMFWYRQDPGLGLRLIYFSYDVKMKEKGDIPEGYSVSREKKERFSLILESASTNQTSMYLCASSSGKGGRTDTQYFGPGTRLTVL.

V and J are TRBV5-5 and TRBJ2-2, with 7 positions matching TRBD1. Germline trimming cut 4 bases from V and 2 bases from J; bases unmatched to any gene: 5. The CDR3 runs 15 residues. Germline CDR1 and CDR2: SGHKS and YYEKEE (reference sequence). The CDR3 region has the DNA TGTGCCAGCAGCCGACAGGGACCCAACACCGGGGAGCTGTTTTTT. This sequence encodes CASSRQGPNTGELFF. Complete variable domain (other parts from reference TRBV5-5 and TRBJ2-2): DAGVTQSPTHLIKTRGQQVTLRCSPISGHKSVSWYQQVLGQGPQFIFQYYEKEERGRGNFPDRFSARQFPNYSSELNVNALLLGDSALYLCASSRQGPNTGELFFGEGSRLTVL.

CDR3 sequence reads: CASSQLQGVRTDTQYF. The CDR3 DNA follows: TGCGCCAGCAGCCAGCTACAGGGGGTAAGGACAGATACGCAGTATTTT. The chain combines TRBV4-3 with TRBJ2-3, with 8 bases identical to TRBD1. The ends lost 3 bases at V and 3 bases at J; junction bases unmatched: 8. Germline lookup yields CDR1 LGHNA and CDR2 YSLEER. The CDR3 is 16 residues long.

CDR3 coding DNA: TGTGCCAGCAGTTACGAACCGGGGGCGGGGTATGGCTACACCTTC. It translates to CASSYEPGAGYGYTF. The chain is built from TRBV6-6 and TRBJ1-2; possibly TRBD1 for D (6 bases). Trimming shortened V by 2 bases and J by 5 bases, and 15 bases separated the two germline ends. Germline lookup yields CDR1 MNHNY and CDR2 SVGAGI (reference sequence). The CDR3 is made up of 15 amino acids.

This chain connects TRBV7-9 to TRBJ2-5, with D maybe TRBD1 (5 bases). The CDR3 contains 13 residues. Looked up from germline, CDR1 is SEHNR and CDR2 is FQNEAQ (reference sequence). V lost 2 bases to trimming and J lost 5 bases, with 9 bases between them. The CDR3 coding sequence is TGTGCCAGCAGCTTATTCCAGGGCGAGACCCAGTACTTC. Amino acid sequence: CASSLFQGETQYF.

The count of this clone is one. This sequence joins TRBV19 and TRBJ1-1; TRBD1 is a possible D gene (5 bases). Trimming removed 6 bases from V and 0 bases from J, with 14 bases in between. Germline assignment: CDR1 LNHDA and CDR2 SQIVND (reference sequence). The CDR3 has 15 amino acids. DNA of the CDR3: TGTGCCAGTAGGCCCTGGGCAGGGATGAACACTGAAGCTTTCTTT. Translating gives CASRPWAGMNTEAFF.

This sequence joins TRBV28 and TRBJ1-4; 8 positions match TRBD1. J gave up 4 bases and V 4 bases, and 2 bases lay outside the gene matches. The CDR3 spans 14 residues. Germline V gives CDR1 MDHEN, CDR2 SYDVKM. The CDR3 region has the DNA TGTGCCAGCAGTTATACAGGGGGTAATGAAAAACTGTTTTTT. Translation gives CASSYTGGNEKLFF.

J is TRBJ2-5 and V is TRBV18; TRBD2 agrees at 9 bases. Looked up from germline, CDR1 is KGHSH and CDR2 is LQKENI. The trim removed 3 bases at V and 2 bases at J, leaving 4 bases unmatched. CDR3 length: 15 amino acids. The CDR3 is CASSPLAGLQETQYF. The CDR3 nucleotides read TGTGCCAGCTCACCGCTAGCGGGGCTACAAGAGACCCAGTACTTC.

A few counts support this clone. The chain's CDR3 is CASSPMGDVPTGELFF. The CDR3 region has the DNA TGTGCCAGCAGTCCGATGGGCGATGTCCCCACCGGGGAGCTGTTTTTT. The J gene is TRBJ2-2, the V gene TRBV28; D not resolved. Germline V gene lookup returns CDR1 MDHEN and CDR2 SYDVKM. V lost 5 bases and J lost 4, with 17 bases in between. This CDR3 spans 16 amino acids.

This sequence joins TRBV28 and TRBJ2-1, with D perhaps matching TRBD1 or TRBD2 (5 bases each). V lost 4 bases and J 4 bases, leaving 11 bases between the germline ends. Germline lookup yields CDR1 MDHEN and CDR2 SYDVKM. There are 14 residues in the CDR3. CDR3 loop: CASSSGATYNEQFF. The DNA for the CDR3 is TGTGCCAGCAGTTCCGGGGCTACATACAATGAGCAGTTCTTC. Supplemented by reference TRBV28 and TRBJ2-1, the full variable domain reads DVKVTQSSRYLVKRTGEKVFLECVQDMDHENMFWYRQDPGLGLRLIYFSYDVKMKEKGDIPEGYSVSREKKERFSLILESASTNQTSMYLCASSSGATYNEQFFGPGTRLTVL.

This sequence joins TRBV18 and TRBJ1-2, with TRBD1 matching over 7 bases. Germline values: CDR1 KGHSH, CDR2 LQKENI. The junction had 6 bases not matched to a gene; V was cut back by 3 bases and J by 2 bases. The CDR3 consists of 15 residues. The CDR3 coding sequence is TGTGCCAGCTCACCTACGGGACAGACAAACTATGGCTACACCTTC. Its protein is CASSPTGQTNYGYTF.

Here the CDR3 reads CASSQAPGQGAEQYF. CDR3 nucleotides: TGCGCCAGCAGCCAGGCTCCGGGACAGGGGGCCGAGCAGTACTTC. This chain connects TRBV4-1 to TRBJ2-7; 12 nucleotides line up with TRBD1. Germline CDR1 reads MGHRA; CDR2 reads YSYEKL. Unmatched junction bases numbered 6, after V lost 3 bases and J lost 6 bases. This CDR3 is built from 15 residues.

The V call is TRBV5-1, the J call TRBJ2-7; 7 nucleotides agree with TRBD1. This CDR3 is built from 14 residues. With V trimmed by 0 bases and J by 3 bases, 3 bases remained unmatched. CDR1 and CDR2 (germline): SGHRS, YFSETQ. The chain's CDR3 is CASSLVGGNYEQYF. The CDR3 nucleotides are TGCGCCAGCAGCTTGGTAGGGGGCAACTACGAGCAGTACTTC.

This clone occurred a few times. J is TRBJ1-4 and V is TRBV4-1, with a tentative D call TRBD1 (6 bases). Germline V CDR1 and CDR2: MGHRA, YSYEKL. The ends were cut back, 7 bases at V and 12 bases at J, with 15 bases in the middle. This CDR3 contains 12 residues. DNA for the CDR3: TGCGCCAGCAAGGAGGACGGGGGGCAACTGTTTTTT. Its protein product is CASKEDGGQLFF.

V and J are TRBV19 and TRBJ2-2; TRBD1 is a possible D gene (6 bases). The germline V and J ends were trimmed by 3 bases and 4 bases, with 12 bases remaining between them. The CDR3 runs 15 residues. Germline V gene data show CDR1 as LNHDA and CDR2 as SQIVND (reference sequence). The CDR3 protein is CASSIQAGVTGELFF. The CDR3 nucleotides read TGTGCCAGTAGTATCCAGGCAGGGGTCACCGGGGAGCTGTTTTTT.

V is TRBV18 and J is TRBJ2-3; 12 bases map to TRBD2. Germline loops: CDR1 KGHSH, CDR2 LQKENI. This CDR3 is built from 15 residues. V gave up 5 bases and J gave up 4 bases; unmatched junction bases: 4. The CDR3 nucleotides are TGTGCCAGCTCATCCCTAGCGGGGGGGCCAGATACGCAGTATTTT. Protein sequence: CASSSLAGGPDTQYF.